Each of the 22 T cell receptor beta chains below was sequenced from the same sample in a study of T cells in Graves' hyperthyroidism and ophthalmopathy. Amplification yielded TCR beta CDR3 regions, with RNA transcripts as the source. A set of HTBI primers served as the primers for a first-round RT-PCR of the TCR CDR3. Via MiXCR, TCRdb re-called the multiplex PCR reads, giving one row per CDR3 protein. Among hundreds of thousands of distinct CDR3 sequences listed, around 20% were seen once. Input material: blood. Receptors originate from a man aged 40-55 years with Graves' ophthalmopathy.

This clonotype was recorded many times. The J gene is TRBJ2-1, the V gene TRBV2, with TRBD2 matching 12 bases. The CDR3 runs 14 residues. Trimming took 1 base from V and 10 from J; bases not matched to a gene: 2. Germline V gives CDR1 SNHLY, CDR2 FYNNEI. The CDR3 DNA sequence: TGTGCCAGCAGTGAAGTGGGGACTAGCGGGGAGCAGTTCTTC. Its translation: CASSEVGTSGEQFF.

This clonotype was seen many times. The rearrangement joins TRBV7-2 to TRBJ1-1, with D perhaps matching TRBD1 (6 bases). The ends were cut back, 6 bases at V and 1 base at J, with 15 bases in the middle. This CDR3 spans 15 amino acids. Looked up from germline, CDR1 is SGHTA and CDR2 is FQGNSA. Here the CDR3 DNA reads TGTGCCAGCAGACTCAGGGGTCCTGGGAACACTGAAGCTTTCTTT. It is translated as CASRLRGPGNTEAFF.

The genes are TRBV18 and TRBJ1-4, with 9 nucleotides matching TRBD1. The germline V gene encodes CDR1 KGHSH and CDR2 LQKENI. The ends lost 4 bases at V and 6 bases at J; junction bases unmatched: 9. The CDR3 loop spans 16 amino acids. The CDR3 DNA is TGTGCCAGCTCACTCGCCCGGGACAGGGAATATGAAAAACTGTTTTTT. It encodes CASSLARDREYEKLFF.

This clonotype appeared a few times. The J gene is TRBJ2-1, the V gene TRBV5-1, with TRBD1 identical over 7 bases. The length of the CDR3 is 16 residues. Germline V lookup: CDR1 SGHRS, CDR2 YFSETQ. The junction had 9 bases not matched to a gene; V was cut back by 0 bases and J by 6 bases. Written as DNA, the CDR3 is TGCGCCAGCAGCTTGGCTGAAGGGACAGCGAGCAATGAGCAGTTCTTC. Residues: CASSLAEGTASNEQFF.

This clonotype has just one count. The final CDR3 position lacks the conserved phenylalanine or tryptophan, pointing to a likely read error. CDR3 nucleotides: TGCGCCAGCAGCTTGATTCCTAGCTCCTACGAGCAGTACCTC. Its translation is CASSLIPSSYEQYL. J is TRBJ2-7 and V is TRBV5-1; D is ambiguous. Trimming cost V 1 base and J 0 bases, with 8 bases left between them. Germline CDR1 SGHRS, CDR2 YFSETQ. The CDR3 has 14 amino acids.

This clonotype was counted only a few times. CDR3 in DNA: TGTGCCAGCAGCCCCCTCGGGAGGGGGAACACTGAAGCTTTCTTT. Translating gives CASSPLGRGNTEAFF. The V and J genes are TRBV5-5 and TRBJ1-1; TRBD1 is a possible D gene (5 bases). The V gene's germline CDR1 is SGHKS and CDR2 YYEKEE (reference sequence). With 4 bases removed from V and 1 base from J, the gap between germline ends came to 14 bases. The CDR3 has 15 residues.

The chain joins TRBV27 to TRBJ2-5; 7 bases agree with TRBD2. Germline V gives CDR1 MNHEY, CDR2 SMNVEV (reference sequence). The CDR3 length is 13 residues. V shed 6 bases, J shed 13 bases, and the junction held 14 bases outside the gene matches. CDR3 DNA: TGTGCCAGCAGCGGGGGACTATTCGCAACCGTGTACTTC. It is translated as CASSGGLFATVYF.

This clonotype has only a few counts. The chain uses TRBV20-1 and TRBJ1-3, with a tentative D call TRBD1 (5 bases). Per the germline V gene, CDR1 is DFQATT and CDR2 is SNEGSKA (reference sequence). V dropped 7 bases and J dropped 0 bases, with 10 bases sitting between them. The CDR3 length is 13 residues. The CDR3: CSVSTVSGNTIYF. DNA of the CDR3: TGCAGTGTTTCGACAGTCTCTGGAAACACCATATATTTT.

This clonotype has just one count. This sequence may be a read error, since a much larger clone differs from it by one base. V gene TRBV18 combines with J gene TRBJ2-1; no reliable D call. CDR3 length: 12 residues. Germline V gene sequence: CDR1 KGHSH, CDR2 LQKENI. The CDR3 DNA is TGTGTCAGCTCACCACTTGAAAATGAGCAGTTCTTC. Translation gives CVSSPLENEQFF.

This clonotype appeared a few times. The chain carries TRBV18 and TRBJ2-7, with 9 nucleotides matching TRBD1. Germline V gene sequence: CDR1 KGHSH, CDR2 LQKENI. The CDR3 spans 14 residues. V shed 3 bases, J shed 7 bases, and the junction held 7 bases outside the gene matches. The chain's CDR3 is CASSPLQGAHEQYF. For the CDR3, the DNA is TGTGCCAGCTCACCCCTACAGGGGGCGCATGAGCAGTACTTC.

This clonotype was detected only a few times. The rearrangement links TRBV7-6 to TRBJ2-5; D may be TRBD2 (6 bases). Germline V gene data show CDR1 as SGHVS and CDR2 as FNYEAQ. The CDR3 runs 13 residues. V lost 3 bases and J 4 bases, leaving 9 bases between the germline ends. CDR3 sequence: CASSFPGGETQYF. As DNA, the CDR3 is TGTGCCAGCAGCTTTCCCGGGGGAGAGACCCAGTACTTC.

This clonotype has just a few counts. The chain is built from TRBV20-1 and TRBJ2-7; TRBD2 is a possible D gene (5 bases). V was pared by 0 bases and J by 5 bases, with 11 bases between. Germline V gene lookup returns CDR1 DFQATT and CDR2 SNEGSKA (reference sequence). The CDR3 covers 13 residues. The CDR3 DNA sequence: TGCAGTGCTAGAGATGGGAATAGCGACGAGCAGTACTTC. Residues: CSARDGNSDEQYF.

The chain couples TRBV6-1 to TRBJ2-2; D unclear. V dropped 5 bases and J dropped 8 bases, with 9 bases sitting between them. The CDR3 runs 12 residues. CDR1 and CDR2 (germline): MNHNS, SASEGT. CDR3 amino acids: CASSPSEGELFF. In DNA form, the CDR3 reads TGTGCCAGCAGTCCCTCAGAAGGGGAGCTGTTTTTT.

The CDR3 sequence is CASSLGASGSSTYNEQFF. Written as DNA, the CDR3 is TGCGCCAGCAGCTTAGGAGCTAGCGGGAGTTCGACCTACAATGAGCAGTTCTTC. The chain uses TRBV5-1 and TRBJ2-1; TRBD2 matches at 10 bases. J lost 2 bases, V lost 2 bases, and 10 bases had no gene match. The germline CDR1 and CDR2 sequences are SGHRS and YFSETQ. This CDR3 has 18 amino acids.

Here the CDR3 reads CASSVGLSYNEQFF. The CDR3 bases are TGTGCCAGCAGCGTCGGCCTCTCCTACAATGAGCAGTTCTTC. This chain connects TRBV9 to TRBJ2-1, with D hard to call. Germline V CDR1 and CDR2: SGDLS, YYNGEE. V dropped 2 bases and J dropped 0 bases, with 6 bases sitting between them. CDR3 length: 14 residues.

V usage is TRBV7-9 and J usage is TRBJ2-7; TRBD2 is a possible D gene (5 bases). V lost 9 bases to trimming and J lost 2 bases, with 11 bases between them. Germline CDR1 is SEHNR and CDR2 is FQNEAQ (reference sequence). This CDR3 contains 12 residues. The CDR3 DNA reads TGTGCCAGAAGAGGGATCACCTACGAGCAGTACTTC. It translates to CARRGITYEQYF.

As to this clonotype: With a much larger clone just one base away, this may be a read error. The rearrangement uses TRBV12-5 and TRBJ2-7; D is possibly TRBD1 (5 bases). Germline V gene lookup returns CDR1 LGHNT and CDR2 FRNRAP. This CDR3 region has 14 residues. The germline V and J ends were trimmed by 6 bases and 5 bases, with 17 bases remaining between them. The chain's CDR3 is CASGSAGLGHEQYF. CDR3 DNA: TGTGCTAGTGGCTCTGCAGGGTTGGGGCACGAGCAGTACTTC.

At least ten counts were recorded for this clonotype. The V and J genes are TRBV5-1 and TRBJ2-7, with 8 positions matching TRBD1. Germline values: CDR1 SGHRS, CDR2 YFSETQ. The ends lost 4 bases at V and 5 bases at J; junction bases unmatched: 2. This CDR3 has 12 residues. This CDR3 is CASSVDRDEQYF. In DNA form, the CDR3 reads TGCGCCAGCAGCGTGGACAGGGACGAGCAGTACTTC.

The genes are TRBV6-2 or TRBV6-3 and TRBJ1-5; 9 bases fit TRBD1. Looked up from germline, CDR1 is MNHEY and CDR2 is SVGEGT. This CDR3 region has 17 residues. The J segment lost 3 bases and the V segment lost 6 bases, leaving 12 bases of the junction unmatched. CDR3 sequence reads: CASRPLGQGTFNQPQHF. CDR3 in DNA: TGTGCCAGCAGACCTCTTGGACAGGGGACTTTCAATCAGCCCCAGCATTTT.

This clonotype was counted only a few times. This CDR3 reads CSARVGSSPLHF. Here the CDR3 DNA reads TGCAGTGCTAGAGTGGGCAGTTCACCCCTCCACTTT. The chain couples TRBV20-1 to TRBJ1-6; unclear D gene. V was clipped by 1 base and J by 9 bases, with 7 bases between them. The length of the CDR3 is 12 residues. Germline V gene data show CDR1 as DFQATT and CDR2 as SNEGSKA (reference sequence).

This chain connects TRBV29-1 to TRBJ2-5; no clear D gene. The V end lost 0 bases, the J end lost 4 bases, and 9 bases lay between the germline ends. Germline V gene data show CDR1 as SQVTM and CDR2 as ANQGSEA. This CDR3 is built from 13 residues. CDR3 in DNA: TGCAGCGTTGAAGATGGAAGGGTAGAGACCCAGTACTTC. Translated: CSVEDGRVETQYF.

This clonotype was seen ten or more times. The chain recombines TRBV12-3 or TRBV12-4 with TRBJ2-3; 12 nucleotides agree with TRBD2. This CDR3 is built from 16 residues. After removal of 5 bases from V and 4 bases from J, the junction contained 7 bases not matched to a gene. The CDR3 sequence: CASSRTSGRMSDTQYF. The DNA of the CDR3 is TGTGCCAGCAGTCGCACTAGCGGGAGGATGTCAGATACGCAGTATTTT.